One and the same sample provided the 7 T cell receptor beta chains below, sequenced in a study of blood T cell repertoires in COVID-19. TCRdb's table, derived via immunoSEQ multiplex PCR, lists solely in-frame clones and lacks some. The data hold roughly 16,000 clones, with roughly three quarters observed a single time. Material for sequencing was peripheral blood. The receptors stem from a man in his fifties or sixties with acute or convalescent COVID-19.

This clone was observed once. The J gene is TRBJ2-2, the V gene TRBV12-5; TRBD1 might be the D (8 bases). Germline-derived CDR1 and CDR2 are LGHNT and FRNRAP. The CDR3 has 17 amino acids. V lost 2 bases to trimming and J lost 1 base, with 14 bases between them. The chain's CDR3 is CASGLSSGTGNTGELFF. The DNA for the CDR3 is TGTGCTAGTGGTTTGTCAAGCGGGACAGGGAACACCGGGGAGCTGTTTTTT.

Worth noting for this clone: Other DNA sequences in this sample translate to the same CDR3. The V and J genes are TRBV7-6 and TRBJ2-7; 7 bases map to TRBD2. CDR3 size: 15 residues. CDR1 SGHVS and CDR2 FNYEAQ come from the germline V gene. V lost 5 bases, J lost 1 base, and 8 bases stayed unmatched. For the CDR3, the DNA is TGTGCCAGCAGCCCCGAGGGAGGGGCTTCCTACGAGCAGTACTTC. Translated: CASSPEGGASYEQYF.

This chain links TRBV4-1 with TRBJ2-3; 7 bases align to TRBD1. Looked up from germline, CDR1 is MGHRA and CDR2 is YSYEKL. V shed 1 base and J 2 bases; nucleotides not matched to a gene: 6. This CDR3 has 16 residues. The CDR3 loop reads CASSQVAGTDTDTQYF. The CDR3 DNA reads TGCGCCAGCAGCCAAGTTGCCGGGACAGACACAGATACGCAGTATTTT.

The gene calls are TRBV5-1 and TRBJ1-3, with D uncertain. Trimming pared 4 bases from V and 0 bases from J, leaving 20 bases between. The CDR3 spans 18 residues. CDR1 is SGHRS, CDR2 YFSETQ, per germline. The CDR3 nucleotides read TGCGCCAGCAGCCGGGGTGGGCAGGCCCTTAACTCTGGAAACACCATATATTTT. This sequence encodes CASSRGGQALNSGNTIYF.

In this sample, this clone turned up once. J is TRBJ2-4 and V is TRBV5-4; no clear D. The germline CDR1 and CDR2 sequences are SGHNT and YYREEE (reference sequence). This CDR3 contains 15 residues. The ends were cut back, 0 bases at V and 0 bases at J, with 7 bases in the middle. The DNA for the CDR3 is TGTGCCAGCAGCTTGGGGTCGGTAGCCAAAAACATTCAGTACTTC. Encoded protein: CASSLGSVAKNIQYF.

This clone appeared once. This sequence joins TRBV30 and TRBJ1-2, with 9 bases matching TRBD1. With 3 bases clipped from V and 2 bases from J, the junction kept 4 bases outside the gene matches. There are 14 residues in the CDR3. Germline V CDR1 and CDR2: GTSNPN, SVGIG (reference sequence). The CDR3 sequence: CAWSTGTGNYGYTF. The DNA of the CDR3 is TGTGCCTGGAGCACCGGGACAGGGAACTATGGCTACACCTTC.

V usage is TRBV7-3 and J usage is TRBJ2-3; tentatively, D is TRBD2 (7 bases). The CDR3 covers 16 residues. V was cut by 2 bases and J by 5 bases, with 17 bases left in between. Germline V CDR1 and CDR2: SGHTA, FQGTGA. The CDR3 spells CASSLFGGAGRDTQYF. Here the CDR3 DNA reads TGTGCCAGCAGCTTATTTGGGGGGGCCGGAAGAGATACGCAGTATTTT.